This T cell receptor beta chain came from a study of T cell changes during pregnancy in multiple sclerosis. Using immunoSEQ multiplex PCR, the repertoire was profiled, and TCRdb retains in-frame clones only, with some absent. The table has tens of thousands of clones, around 90% seen once. Germline-derived CDR1 and CDR2 are SGHRS and YFSETQ. Trimming took 3 bases from V and 4 from J; bases not matched to a gene: 11. There are 18 residues in the CDR3. The receptor comes from a female donor in good health, enrolled as a control in a pregnancy study. This chain uses TRBV5-1 with TRBJ2-3, with 13 bases fitting TRBD2. The sequences come from peripheral blood, collected in the first trimester of pregnancy. The CDR3 here is CASSSQATSGRFADTQYF. The CDR3 DNA sequence: TGCGCCAGCAGCTCCCAAGCGACTAGCGGGAGGTTCGCAGATACGCAGTATTTT.